The 26 T cell receptor beta chains given below trace back to one sample, sequenced in a study of T cell changes during pregnancy in multiple sclerosis. TCRdb's table, derived via immunoSEQ multiplex PCR, lists solely in-frame clones and lacks some. The table includes about 30,000 clones, roughly 90% detected once. The source was peripheral blood, collected in the second trimester of pregnancy. All receptors derive from a female donor in good health, enrolled as a control in a pregnancy study.

V and J are TRBV14 and TRBJ1-2; possible D gene TRBD1, 6 bases. CDR3 size: 17 residues. Germline CDR1 reads SGHDN; CDR2 reads FVKESK. Trimming cost V 2 bases and J 0 bases, with 16 bases left between them. CDR3 region: CASSQNQLDRPNYGYTF. CDR3 in DNA: TGTGCCAGCAGCCAAAATCAATTAGACAGGCCTAACTATGGCTACACCTTC.

This chain links TRBV7-8 with TRBJ1-1, with 7 bases matching TRBD1. The CDR3 consists of 17 residues. CDR1 and CDR2 from the germline V gene are SGHVS and FQNEAQ. Trimming cost V 5 bases and J 6 bases; bases outside gene matches: 18. This chain's CDR3 is CASSPGHEKTRGAEAFF. Here the CDR3 DNA reads TGTGCCAGCAGCCCCGGGCACGAGAAAACCAGGGGGGCTGAAGCTTTCTTT.

The J gene is TRBJ2-3, the V gene TRBV4-2; TRBD2 aligns across 7 bases. The CDR3 is 14 residues long. The J segment lost 6 bases and the V segment lost 2 bases, leaving 5 bases of the junction unmatched. CDR1 is LGHNA, CDR2 YNFKEQ, per germline. The CDR3 nucleotides are TGTGCCAGCAGCCAATCGCGGGGGACTGATACGCAGTATTTT. Residues: CASSQSRGTDTQYF.

The J gene is TRBJ2-7, the V gene TRBV7-2, with 9 nucleotides matching TRBD1. The CDR3 length is 14 residues. Looked up from germline, CDR1 is SGHTA and CDR2 is FQGNSA. V was pared by 4 bases and J by 3 bases, with 4 bases of the junction left unmatched. The CDR3 sequence: CASSSGTGNYEQYF. CDR3 bases: TGTGCCAGCAGCTCCGGGACAGGGAACTACGAGCAGTACTTC.

This chain uses TRBV12-5 with TRBJ2-3, with D maybe TRBD1 (5 bases). This CDR3 has 15 residues. Germline CDR1 is LGHNT and CDR2 is FRNRAP. V was shortened by 2 bases and J by 0 bases, with 9 bases between the two germline ends. This chain's CDR3 is CASGLMTVSTDTQYF. The CDR3 DNA is TGTGCTAGTGGTTTGATGACAGTTAGCACAGATACGCAGTATTTT.

This chain uses TRBV30 with TRBJ1-4; D is ambiguous. The CDR3 loop spans 16 amino acids. Deletions cut 1 base from V and 3 bases from J, with 15 bases between. Germline values: CDR1 GTSNPN, CDR2 SVGIG (reference sequence). The CDR3: CAWSALSGGPNEKLFF. The CDR3 DNA reads as TGTGCCTGGAGTGCACTGTCAGGAGGGCCTAATGAAAAACTGTTTTTT.

The chain joins TRBV13 to TRBJ1-1; possible D gene TRBD1, 5 bases. Trimming cost V 1 base and J 6 bases, with 9 bases left between them. The germline CDR1 and CDR2 sequences are PRHDT and FYEKMQ (reference sequence). There are 13 residues in the CDR3. The CDR3 nucleotides are TGTGCCAGCAGCTTAGTAAGGGGTGCTGAAGCTTTCTTT. This codes for CASSLVRGAEAFF. Full variable domain (rest looked up from reference TRBV13 and TRBJ1-1): AAGVIQSPRHLIKEKRETATLKCYPIPRHDTVYWYQQGPGQDPQFLISFYEKMQSDKGSIPDRFSAQQFSDYHSELNMSSLELGDSALYFCASSLVRGAEAFFGQGTRLTVV.

The chain joins TRBV9 to TRBJ2-3; TRBD2 matches 7 bases. Germline CDR1 SGDLS, CDR2 YYNGEE. The CDR3 sequence is 17 residues long. Trimming removed 3 bases from V and 2 bases from J; junction bases left unmatched: 12. The CDR3 DNA is TGTGCCAGCAGCGGCTTCCTTCCGGGACTATTCACAGATACGCAGTATTTT. This translates into CASSGFLPGLFTDTQYF.

The chain uses TRBV6-5 and TRBJ1-2; tentatively, D is TRBD1 (5 bases). V was shortened by 2 bases and J by 6 bases, with 10 bases between the two germline ends. Germline values: CDR1 MNHEY, CDR2 SVGAGI. The CDR3 is 13 amino acids. CDR3 in amino acids: CASSYQGRNGYTF. CDR3 DNA sequence: TGTGCCAGCAGTTACCAGGGCAGGAATGGCTACACCTTC.

V usage is TRBV28 and J usage is TRBJ2-2; D is unclear. The CDR3 spans 13 residues. Germline lookup yields CDR1 MDHEN and CDR2 SYDVKM. V gave up 8 bases and J gave up 6 bases, with 13 bases separating them. The CDR3 reads CASSPPVPGELFF. CDR3 in DNA: TGTGCCAGCTCTCCCCCGGTTCCCGGGGAGCTGTTTTTT.

The chain employs TRBV28 and TRBJ1-3, with 7 positions matching TRBD1. The CDR3 totals 19 residues. CDR1 is MDHEN, CDR2 SYDVKM, per germline. J lost 4 bases, V lost 5 bases, and 20 bases had no gene match. DNA for the CDR3: TGTGCCAGCAGTCCCCGAGGGTGGAGGGGGCCCTCTTCCGGAAACACCATATATTTT. It encodes CASSPRGWRGPSSGNTIYF.

The rearrangement uses TRBV19 and TRBJ1-3; 7 bases agree with TRBD1. V trimming: 7 bases; J trimming: 0 bases; junction bases outside the gene matches: 3. Germline lookup yields CDR1 LNHDA and CDR2 SQIVND (reference sequence). This CDR3 is 14 amino acids long. The CDR3 loop is CASTDRDSGNTIYF. DNA of the CDR3: TGTGCCAGTACCGACAGGGACTCTGGAAACACCATATATTTT.

The CDR3 DNA reads TGTGCCAGCAGCCCCGACAGGGGGTGGTCCTACGAGCAGTACTTC. It encodes CASSPDRGWSYEQYF. The chain uses TRBV25-1 and TRBJ2-7; 9 nucleotides match TRBD1. V lost 6 bases and J lost 1; bases outside the gene matches: 7. This CDR3 has 15 residues. CDR1 and CDR2 (germline): MGHDK, SYGVNS.

The CDR3 nucleotides read TGTGCCAGCAGCGTACTAGCGGGAGGGCCGGAGACCCAGTACTTC. It encodes CASSVLAGGPETQYF. The chain uses TRBV9 and TRBJ2-5; 12 bases align to TRBD2. Germline loops: CDR1 SGDLS, CDR2 YYNGEE. The CDR3 contains 15 residues. Losses at the gene ends were 1 base for V and 5 bases for J; bases not matched to a gene: 3.

The CDR3 DNA is TGCGCCAGCAGCTTGCGGCAGGGGTGGGAACCCGCAACTAATGAAAAACTGTTTTTT. Translating gives CASSLRQGWEPATNEKLFF. V usage is TRBV5-1 and J usage is TRBJ1-4; TRBD1 might be the D (6 bases). V gave up 1 base and J gave up 0 bases, with 19 bases separating them. Germline V CDR1 and CDR2: SGHRS, YFSETQ. CDR3 size: 19 residues.

The chain employs TRBV4-2 and TRBJ2-5; D is unresolved. The CDR3 totals 12 residues. Germline-derived CDR1 and CDR2 are LGHNA and YNFKEQ. V was cut by 0 bases and J by 5 bases, with 4 bases left in between. The CDR3 bases are TGTGCCAGCAGCCAAGATCTGGAGACCCAGTACTTC. This gives the protein CASSQDLETQYF.

The gene calls are TRBV6-5 and TRBJ2-3; D unclear. The V end lost 8 bases, the J end lost 4 bases, and 16 bases lay between the germline ends. The CDR3 is made up of 14 amino acids. Germline lookup yields CDR1 MNHEY and CDR2 SVGAGI. CDR3 sequence: CASSFRWSSDTQYF. The CDR3 nucleotides read TGTGCCAGCTCTTTTCGATGGAGTTCAGATACGCAGTATTTT.

This chain's CDR3 is CASSPRRNEQFF. CDR3 DNA sequence: TGTGCCAGCAGTCCGAGGCGCAATGAGCAGTTCTTC. The chain joins TRBV6-5 to TRBJ2-1, with D unclear. The CDR3 loop spans 12 amino acids. V was shortened by 5 bases and J by 6 bases, with 8 bases between the two germline ends. Looked up from germline, CDR1 is MNHEY and CDR2 is SVGAGI.

This chain connects TRBV7-3 to TRBJ2-1; 15 bases map to TRBD2. CDR1 and CDR2 from the germline V gene are SGHTA and FQGTGA. V shed 1 base and J 6 bases; nucleotides not matched to a gene: 7. This CDR3 comprises 18 residues. CDR3 sequence (DNA): TGTGCCAGCAGCTTAAAGGGGACTAGCGGGAGGTTGCCCAATGAGCAGTTCTTC. Protein product: CASSLKGTSGRLPNEQFF.

The V gene is TRBV2, the J gene TRBJ1-5; no clear D gene. Trimming stripped 4 bases from V and 4 bases from J, with 8 bases between. Per germline, CDR1 SNHLY and CDR2 FYNNEI. CDR3 length: 13 residues. CDR3 loop: CASSGGRNQPQHF. DNA of the CDR3: TGTGCCAGCAGTGGAGGGCGGAATCAGCCCCAGCATTTT. The full variable domain, its missing parts supplied by reference TRBV2 and TRBJ1-5, is EPEVTQTPSHQVTQMGQEVILRCVPISNHLYFYWYRQILGQKVEFLVSFYNNEISEKSEIFDDQFSVERPDGSNFTLKIRSTKLEDSAMYFCASSGGRNQPQHFGDGTRLSIL.

V gene TRBV5-6 combines with J gene TRBJ1-1; D gene ambiguous. CDR3 length equals 13 residues. Germline V gene sequence: CDR1 SGHDT, CDR2 YYEEEE. With 0 bases removed from V and 0 bases from J, the gap between germline ends came to 3 bases. CDR3 sequence (DNA): TGTGCCAGCAGCTTGGAGCTGAACACTGAAGCTTTCTTT. Its translation: CASSLELNTEAFF.

This CDR3 reads CASPLQGEADEQYF. The CDR3 region has the DNA TGCGCCAGCCCCTTACAGGGAGAAGCCGACGAGCAGTACTTC. The chain uses TRBV5-1 and TRBJ2-7, with a tentative D call TRBD1 (6 bases). Trimming shortened V by 7 bases and J by 5 bases, and 19 bases separated the two germline ends. Germline CDR1 reads SGHRS; CDR2 reads YFSETQ. This CDR3 is 14 amino acids long.

V is TRBV12-5 and J is TRBJ2-1, with 11 bases that match TRBD1. The trim removed 5 bases at V and 6 bases at J, leaving 3 bases unmatched. The CDR3 length is 14 residues. Germline V gene data show CDR1 as LGHNT and CDR2 as FRNRAP. The CDR3, as DNA: TGTGCTAGTGGTCCTGGACAGGGGGCCAATGAGCAGTTCTTC. It is translated as CASGPGQGANEQFF.

The V gene is TRBV19, the J gene TRBJ1-6, with D uncertain. This CDR3 has 14 amino acids. Germline-derived CDR1 and CDR2 are LNHDA and SQIVND (reference sequence). Between the trimmed V and J ends, which lost 0 bases and 10 bases, there was a span of 10 bases. This chain's CDR3 is CASSIEGGRSPLHF. The CDR3 bases are TGTGCCAGTAGTATAGAAGGAGGAAGATCACCCCTCCACTTT. The variable domain in full, completed from reference TRBV19 and TRBJ1-6, reads DGGITQSPKYLFRKEGQNVTLSCEQNLNHDAMYWYRQDPGQGLRLIYYSQIVNDFQKGDIAEGYSVSREKKESFPLTVTSAQKNPTAFYLCASSIEGGRSPLHFGNGTRLTVT.

The chain uses TRBV6-1 and TRBJ2-5; D is perhaps TRBD2 (6 bases). With 6 bases removed from V and 1 base from J, the gap between germline ends came to 12 bases. Germline lookup yields CDR1 MNHNS and CDR2 SASEGT. The CDR3 sequence is 14 residues long. In DNA, the CDR3 is TGTGCCAGCAGGGAGGGACCGTCCCAAGAGACCCAGTACTTC. Residues: CASREGPSQETQYF.

The chain combines TRBV14 with TRBJ1-2, with TRBD1 matching over 8 bases. Germline CDR1 SGHDN, CDR2 FVKESK. V lost 5 bases, J lost 7 bases, and 9 bases stayed unmatched. The CDR3 covers 14 residues. The CDR3 bases are TGTGCCAGCAGCTTTTACAGGGGGAAAGGTGGCTACACCTTC. It yields the protein CASSFYRGKGGYTF.